These T cell receptor beta chains were read from a single sample in a study of cytomegalovirus exposure and HLA in healthy donors. The data were produced by immunoSEQ multiplex PCR, yet TCRdb's version contains in-frame clones alone and is incomplete. The sample lists 150,000 to 200,000 clones; roughly 9.5% were seen once. The sample taken for sequencing was PBMCs. Receptor source: a woman in her 30s in good health and CMV-seropositive. Both conserved end residues are part of each CDR3. D genes are given only for firm matches. A clone size is listed for some rows: how often the clone was seen (once, few, many), or a class if it is expanded.

>TRBJ2-1|TRBV11-3|TRBD2|.
CASTGTSQGNEQFF
TGTGCCAGCACCGGGACTAGCCAGGGCAATGAGCAGTTCTTC
>TRBJ2-7|TRBV6-1|.|few
CASSLPETGSYEQYF
TGTGCCAGCAGCCTCCCCGAGACGGGCTCCTACGAGCAGTACTTC
>TRBJ1-1|TRBV19|.|.
CASQQGRGTEAFF
TGTGCCAGCCAACAGGGCAGGGGCACTGAAGCTTTCTTT
>TRBJ2-1|TRBV15|TRBD2|.
CATSARTSGSHEQFF
TGTGCCACCTCGGCTCGGACTAGCGGGAGCCATGAGCAGTTCTTC
>TRBJ2-5|TRBV10-1|TRBD2|.
CASSRIPGLASETQYF
TGCGCCAGCAGTCGGATCCCGGGACTAGCGTCAGAGACCCAGTACTTC
>TRBJ2-1|TRBV5-1|.|once
CASSLGFTGYEQFF
TGCGCCAGCAGCTTAGGGTTTACAGGGTACGAGCAGTTCTTC
>TRBJ1-2|TRBV5-4|TRBD1|few
CASSPDRGLDGYTF
TGTGCCAGCAGTCCCGACAGGGGTCTCGACGGCTACACCTTC
>TRBJ1-2|TRBV6-1|.|few
CASSENRGGYGYTF
TGTGCCAGCAGTGAAAATAGGGGAGGGTATGGCTACACCTTC
>TRBJ2-2|TRBV6-5|TRBD1|few
CASSYTTGVPGELFF
TGTGCCAGCAGTTACACAACAGGGGTTCCCGGGGAGCTGTTTTTT
>TRBJ1-2|TRBV19|.|.
CASSMSIRYGYTF
TGTGCCAGTAGTATGTCCATCAGGTATGGCTACACCTTC
>TRBJ1-1|TRBV18|.|.
CASSPREGDTEAFF
TGTGCCAGCTCACCAAGGGAGGGGGACACTGAAGCTTTCTTT
>TRBJ1-2|TRBV27|.|few
CASSLHRDGGYTF
TGTGCCAGCAGTTTACACAGGGATGGAGGCTACACCTTC
>TRBJ2-1|TRBV21-1|.|.
CASSKSQLDRESYNEQFF
TGTGCCAGCAGCAAGTCCCAATTAGACAGGGAATCCTACAATGAGCAGTTCTTC
>TRBJ2-1|TRBV14|.|few
CASSLNRGYNEQFF
TGTGCCAGCAGCCTCAATCGGGGGTACAATGAGCAGTTCTTC
>TRBJ2-5|TRBV29-1|TRBD1|few
CSVEDRDRETQYF
TGCAGCGTTGAAGATCGGGACAGAGAGACCCAGTACTTC
>TRBJ2-3|TRBV2|TRBD2|many
CASRGTSGGGNTQYF
TGTGCCAGCAGGGGGACTAGCGGGGGAGGAAATACGCAGTATTTT
>TRBJ2-2|TRBV29-1|TRBD2|few
CSVTGLAGSGPITGELFF
TGCAGCGTTACGGGACTAGCGGGATCGGGGCCCATCACCGGGGAGCTGTTTTTT
>TRBJ2-5|TRBV27|.|.
CASNGMADQETQYF
TGTGCCAGCAATGGTATGGCGGACCAAGAGACCCAGTACTTC
>TRBJ2-7|TRBV20-1|.|.
CSATDTYEQYF
TGCAGTGCTACAGACACCTACGAGCAGTACTTC
>TRBJ2-7|TRBV11-2|TRBD2|few
CASSSTSGGTYEQYF
TGTGCCAGCAGCTCGACTAGCGGAGGGACCTACGAGCAGTACTTC
>TRBJ1-2|TRBV29-1|.|few
CSVAFAGNYYGYTF
TGCAGCGTTGCCTTTGCAGGGAATTACTATGGCTACACCTTC
>TRBJ1-3|TRBV5-1|TRBD1|.
CASSVGTAGNTIYF
TGCGCCAGCAGCGTGGGGACAGCTGGAAACACCATATATTTT
>TRBJ2-7|TRBV18|.|few
CASSPRDEQYF
TGTGCCAGCTCTCCCCGCGACGAGCAGTACTTC
>TRBJ1-5|TRBV11-2|.|.
CASAATGRDKTGPNQPQHF
TGTGCCAGCGCCGCTACGGGAAGGGACAAAACGGGGCCCAATCAGCCCCAGCATTTT
>TRBJ1-2|TRBV7-9|.|few
CASRPPGNGYTF
TGTGCCAGCAGACCTCCAGGGAATGGCTACACCTTC
>TRBJ1-2|TRBV18|.|.
CASSPNTDNYGYTF
TGTGCCAGCTCACCGAACACAGATAACTATGGCTACACCTTC
>TRBJ2-7|TRBV2|.|few
CASSPFPTSYEQYF
TGTGCCAGCAGCCCTTTTCCCACTAGCTACGAGCAGTACTTC
>TRBJ2-3|TRBV5-1|.|.
CASSLLGADTQYF
TGCGCCAGCAGCTTGTTGGGCGCAGATACGCAGTATTTT
>TRBJ1-4|TRBV18|.|few
CASSRLNEKLFF
TGTGCCAGCTCACGTCTTAATGAAAAACTGTTTTTT
>TRBJ2-5|TRBV10-3|.|few
CASRGLQETQYF
TGTGCCTCAAGGGGACTTCAAGAGACCCAGTACTTC
>TRBJ2-2|TRBV18|.|.
CASYRGGELFF
TGTGCCAGCTACCGAGGCGGGGAGCTGTTTTTT
>TRBJ1-1|TRBV19|.|.
CASSIGEVNTEAFF
TGTGCCAGTAGTATAGGGGAGGTGAACACTGAAGCTTTCTTT
>TRBJ2-2|TRBV7-9|TRBD1|.
CASSLQGARSGELFF
TGTGCCAGCAGCTTACAGGGGGCGAGGTCCGGGGAGCTGTTTTTT
>TRBJ2-7|TRBV2|.|few
CARRGDRHYEQYF
TGTGCCAGGAGGGGTGACAGGCACTACGAGCAGTACTTC
>TRBJ2-7|TRBV11-2|.|.
CASSFVDSSYEQYF
TGTGCCAGCAGCTTCGTGGATAGCTCCTACGAGCAGTACTTC
>TRBJ2-3|TRBV5-1|TRBD1|.
CASNHPGGDTQYF
TGCGCCAGCAACCACCCAGGGGGAGATACGCAGTATTTT
>TRBJ2-7|TRBV2|.|.
CASSELESYEQYF
TGTGCCAGCTCGGAACTAGAGAGCTACGAGCAGTACTTC
>TRBJ2-7|TRBV30|TRBD1|few
CAWNRDSSYEQYF
TGTGCCTGGAACCGGGACAGCTCCTACGAGCAGTACTTC
>TRBJ1-1|TRBV27|TRBD1|few
CASSLGQGAPEAFF
TGTGCCAGCAGTTTAGGGCAGGGGGCCCCTGAAGCTTTCTTT
>TRBJ2-7|TRBV29-1|TRBD2|.
CSVTTSGTYEQYF
TGCAGCGTCACGACTAGCGGGACTTACGAGCAGTACTTC
>TRBJ2-3|TRBV30|.|few
CAWSVGDPGTDTQYF
TGTGCCTGGAGTGTAGGGGATCCGGGCACAGATACGCAGTATTTT
>TRBJ1-4|TRBV30|.|.
CAWSVDRGLGTNEKLFF
TGTGCCTGGAGTGTAGATAGGGGCCTTGGAACTAATGAAAAACTGTTTTTT
>TRBJ1-1|TRBV30|.|few
CAWSESWATEAFF
TGTGCCTGGAGTGAGTCCTGGGCCACTGAAGCTTTCTTT